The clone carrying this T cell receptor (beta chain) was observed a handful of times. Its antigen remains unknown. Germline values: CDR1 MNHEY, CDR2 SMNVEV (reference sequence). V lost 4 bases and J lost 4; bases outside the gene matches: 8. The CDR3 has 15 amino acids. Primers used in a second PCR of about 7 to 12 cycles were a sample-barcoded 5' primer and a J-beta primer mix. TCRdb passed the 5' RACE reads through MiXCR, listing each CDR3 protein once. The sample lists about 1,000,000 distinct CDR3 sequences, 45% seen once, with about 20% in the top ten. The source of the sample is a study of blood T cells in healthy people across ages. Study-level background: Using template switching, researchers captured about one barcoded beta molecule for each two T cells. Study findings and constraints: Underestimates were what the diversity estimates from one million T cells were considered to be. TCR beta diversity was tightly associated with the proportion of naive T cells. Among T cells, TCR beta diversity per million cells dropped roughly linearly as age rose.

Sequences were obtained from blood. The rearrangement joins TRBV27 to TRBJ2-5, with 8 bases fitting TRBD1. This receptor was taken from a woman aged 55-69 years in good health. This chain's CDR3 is CASSSLAGGLETQYF. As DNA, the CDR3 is TGTGCCAGCAGTTCCCTGGCAGGGGGCTTAGAGACCCAGTACTTC.